The rows below give T cell receptor beta chains drawn from one sample of a study of T cell responses to AZD1222 COVID-19 vaccine. Data came from immunoSEQ multiplex PCR; TCRdb stores just in-frame clones and leaves some out. In the table there are about 120,000 clones, around nine tenths of which are singletons. The sequencing here drew on peripheral blood, taken on day 0 of AZD1222 vaccination. The receptors were sampled from an adult in good health. CDR3s include the opening cysteine and the closing phenylalanine or tryptophan. Each record gives: V gene, J gene, clone size, D gene, CDR3 DNA, CDR3 protein. A D gene is named only where the DNA matches it firmly. Size is stated for part of the rows, as once, few or many counts, or as a class when the clone is expanded.

TRBV27	TRBJ2-3	-	-	TGTGCCAGCAGCCCTCAGGGTGGCACAGATACGCAGTATTTT	CASSPQGGTDTQYF
TRBV6-1	TRBJ1-2	-	-	TGTGCCAGCAGTGAAGACGGAGGAGGCTATGGCTACACCTTC	CASSEDGGGYGYTF
TRBV4-3	TRBJ2-7	-	TRBD2	TGCGCCAGCAGCCAAGATCTACCGAGCGGGAGTAGTTACGAGCAGTACTTC	CASSQDLPSGSSYEQYF
TRBV25-1	TRBJ1-1	-	-	TGTGCCAGCAGATACATGGGTGGTGTCGACACTGAAGCTTTCTTT	CASRYMGGVDTEAFF
TRBV28	TRBJ2-3	-	TRBD1	TGTGCCAGCAGTTCTACTCAACGACCGGGACAGGGGGCAGATACGCAGTATTTT	CASSSTQRPGQGADTQYF
TRBV19	TRBJ2-1	-	TRBD2	TGTGCCAGTAGTATAATGAGCGGGAGTGGAAATGAGCAGTTCTTC	CASSIMSGSGNEQFF
TRBV5-1	TRBJ1-5	-	TRBD1	TGCGCCAGCAGCTCGGGACAGGGGGGAGATCAGCCCCAGCATTTT	CASSSGQGGDQPQHF
TRBV4-3	TRBJ2-7	-	TRBD2	TGCGCCAGCAGCCAGAACGGACTAGCGGGAGCAGCAGCCTACGAGCAGTACTTC	CASSQNGLAGAAAYEQYF
TRBV7-2	TRBJ2-3	-	-	TGTGCCAGCAGCTTAGCGCTAGCCCCAGATACGCAGTATTTT	CASSLALAPDTQYF
TRBV27	TRBJ2-1	-	-	TGTGCCAGCAGTATCTGGGGATTTTCGAGACTTCCCTACAATGAGCAGTTCTTC	CASSIWGFSRLPYNEQFF
TRBV6-1	TRBJ1-4	-	-	TGTGCCAGCAGTGATATGCCTTATGAAAAACTGTTTTTT	CASSDMPYEKLFF
TRBV5-1	TRBJ1-2	-	TRBD1	TGCGCCAGCAGCCGCGGACAGGGAGACGGTGGCTACACCTTC	CASSRGQGDGGYTF
TRBV7-2	TRBJ1-3	-	TRBD1	TGTGCCAGCAGCGTCAGGGGGCCCACTGGAAACACCATATATTTT	CASSVRGPTGNTIYF
TRBV6-5	TRBJ1-5	once	TRBD1	TGTGCCAGCAAACGCCAGGGGGCCTCCAATCAGCCCCAGCATTTT	CASKRQGASNQPQHF
TRBV6-2/TRBV6-3	TRBJ2-2	-	TRBD2	TGTGCCAGCAGTTGGGGAGCGGGAGCGGGCACCGGGGAGCTGTTTTTT	CASSWGAGAGTGELFF
TRBV9	TRBJ2-1	-	-	TGTGCCAGCAGCGCCACTAGCAGACCCTACAATGAGCAGTTCTTC	CASSATSRPYNEQFF
TRBV11-2	TRBJ1-1	-	-	TGTGCCAGCAGCCATAGACCATCAGGGAACACTGAAGCTTTCTTT	CASSHRPSGNTEAFF
TRBV14	TRBJ1-3	-	TRBD1	TGTGCCAGCAGCCAGGACAGGGCTGGAAACACCATATATTTT	CASSQDRAGNTIYF
TRBV10-3	TRBJ2-2	-	TRBD2	TGTGCCATCAGTGAGTCAGCGGGAACCGGGGAGCTGTTTTTT	CAISESAGTGELFF
TRBV6-5	TRBJ2-7	-	TRBD1	TGTGCCAGCAGTTACTCCTCGACGACAGGGCGCCACGAGCAGTACTTC	CASSYSSTTGRHEQYF
TRBV27	TRBJ1-1	-	TRBD1	TGTGCCAGCAGTCGGGACAGACTCTTGGGGACTGAAGCTTTCTTT	CASSRDRLLGTEAFF
TRBV7-8	TRBJ1-5	-	-	TGTGCCAGCAGCTTAAGGCCCAATCAGCCCCAGCATTTT	CASSLRPNQPQHF
TRBV27	TRBJ2-4	-	TRBD2	TGTGCCAGCAGTTTATGGGCGGGAGTAAACATTCAGTACTTC	CASSLWAGVNIQYF
TRBV18	TRBJ2-5	-	-	TGTGCCAGCTCACAACTTACCAGCGGGGAGACCCAGTACTTC	CASSQLTSGETQYF
TRBV5-4	TRBJ1-5	-	-	TGTGCCAGCAGCTTGGATGGGGAGGGCAATCAGCCCCAGCATTTT	CASSLDGEGNQPQHF
TRBV19	TRBJ1-6	-	TRBD1	TGTGCCAGTAGGGGGGACAGGGGTCGGAGTTCACCCCTCCACTTT	CASRGDRGRSSPLHF
TRBV4-3	TRBJ2-6	-	-	TGCGCCAGCAGCCTGAGGGGGGGAGGGGCCAACGTCCTGACTTTC	CASSLRGGGANVLTF
TRBV24-1	TRBJ2-1	-	TRBD2	TGTGCCACCACGGGGGGCTCCTACAATGAGCAGTTCTTC	CATTGGSYNEQFF
TRBV5-1	TRBJ2-7	-	-	TGCGCCAGCAGCTTGGGGGGTAGCTCCTACGAGCAGTACTTC	CASSLGGSSYEQYF
TRBV7-9	TRBJ2-2	few	TRBD2	TGTGCCAGCGCGGGGGAGGGCCGCACCGGGGAGCTGTTTTTT	CASAGEGRTGELFF
TRBV6-2/TRBV6-3	TRBJ1-1	-	TRBD1	TGTGCCAGCAGTACCTACAGGGGGCGATTGAACACTGAAGCTTTCTTT	CASSTYRGRLNTEAFF
TRBV5-1	TRBJ1-2	-	-	TGCGCCAGCCACTCCGGGGGGGCCACCTATGGCTACACCTTC	CASHSGGATYGYTF
TRBV5-6	TRBJ1-4	-	-	TGTCCCACCAAGCCAACTAATGAAAAACTGTTTTTT	CPTKPTNEKLFF
TRBV11-2	TRBJ2-2	-	TRBD2	TGTGCCAGCGTCAAACTAGCGGGGAACACCGGGGAGCTGTTTTTT	CASVKLAGNTGELFF
TRBV6-5	TRBJ2-3	-	TRBD1	TGTGCCAGCAGACCAGGGGGAGCAGATACGCAGTATTTT	CASRPGGADTQYF
TRBV10-3	TRBJ1-1	-	-	TGTGCCATCAGTGGGACAGCGAACACTGAAGCTTTCTTT	CAISGTANTEAFF
TRBV3-1/TRBV3-2	TRBJ1-1	-	-	TGTGCCAGCAGCCAAGAGGTAGGGCGGAACACTGAAGCTTTCTTT	CASSQEVGRNTEAFF
TRBV12-5	TRBJ1-1	-	-	TGTGCTAGTGGAGCACAGGGTAGAGCTTTCTTT	CASGAQGRAFF
TRBV9	TRBJ1-1	-	-	TGTGCCAGCAGCGTAGACCTGAACACTGAAGCTTTCTTT	CASSVDLNTEAFF
TRBV28	TRBJ2-5	-	-	TGTGCCAGCAGTACCCCAGGAGGGCAAGAGACCCAGTACTTC	CASSTPGGQETQYF
TRBV6-5	TRBJ2-3	once	-	TGTGCCAGCAGTTACTCGACCCCAGGGGGCACAGATACGCAGTATTTT	CASSYSTPGGTDTQYF
TRBV28	TRBJ2-7	-	TRBD2	TGTGCCAGCAGGACTTCCGGGACTAAGACCTACGAGCAGTACTTC	CASRTSGTKTYEQYF
TRBV27	TRBJ2-7	-	-	TGTGCCAGCAGTTTAAGAGGGCAGGGCCTCTACGAGCAGTACTTC	CASSLRGQGLYEQYF
TRBV19	TRBJ2-5	-	TRBD2	TGTGCCAGTAGTATCGGCTGGGCTAGCGGGAGAGAGGAGACCCAGTACTTC	CASSIGWASGREETQYF
TRBV28	TRBJ1-1	-	-	TGTGCCAGCGACGACCACAGCAGGAACACTGAAGCTTTCTTT	CASDDHSRNTEAFF
TRBV19	TRBJ2-7	-	TRBD2	TGTGCCAGTAGTATAGATCAAGGACTAGCGGGAGGTTCCGAGCAGTACTTC	CASSIDQGLAGGSEQYF
TRBV5-1	TRBJ1-6	-	TRBD1	TGCGCCAGCACGGGACAGGGGACGAATTCACCCCTCCACTTT	CASTGQGTNSPLHF
TRBV28	TRBJ1-1	-	-	TGTGCCAGCAGTCGCCTCTATGAAGCTTTCTTT	CASSRLYEAFF
TRBV9	TRBJ1-2	-	TRBD1	TGTGCCAGCAGCGTAGCCCAGGGGGCGCCGAATGGCTACACCTTC	CASSVAQGAPNGYTF
TRBV7-2	TRBJ1-2	-	-	TGTGCCAGCAGCCCCGACAGGCACTATGGCTACACCTTC	CASSPDRHYGYTF
TRBV24-1	TRBJ1-5	few	-	TGTGCCACCAGTGACCCGGACAAGGGGTATAGCAATCAGCCCCAGCATTTT	CATSDPDKGYSNQPQHF